Below are 18 T cell receptor beta chains sequenced from a single sample in a study of blood T cell repertoires in COVID-19. The table came from immunoSEQ multiplex PCR; TCRdb's copy has only in-frame clones and leaves some out. This table holds hundreds of thousands of clones, around 86% found once. The source material was peripheral blood. These receptors were collected from a woman aged 25 to 39 who had recovered from COVID-19.

The chain is built from TRBV19 and TRBJ1-2; TRBD1 might be the D (5 bases). V was shortened by 5 bases and J by 8 bases, with 15 bases between the two germline ends. CDR1 is LNHDA, CDR2 SQIVND, per germline (reference sequence). This CDR3 spans 13 amino acids. The CDR3 region is CASSSPQGRGYTF. The CDR3, as DNA: TGTGCCAGTAGTTCGCCCCAGGGTAGAGGCTACACCTTC. Filled out from reference TRBV19 and TRBJ1-2, the complete variable domain reads DGGITQSPKYLFRKEGQNVTLSCEQNLNHDAMYWYRQDPGQGLRLIYYSQIVNDFQKGDIAEGYSVSREKKESFPLTVTSAQKNPTAFYLCASSSPQGRGYTFGSGTRLTVV.

The rearrangement links TRBV7-8 to TRBJ2-3; D might be TRBD1 (7 bases). Germline V gene sequence: CDR1 SGHVS, CDR2 FQNEAQ. The CDR3 has 15 residues. The ends were cut back, 1 base at V and 7 bases at J, with 15 bases in the middle. The CDR3, as DNA: TGTGCCAGCAGCTTAGGGGGCAGGGGGGAACATACGCAGTATTTT. Protein product: CASSLGGRGEHTQYF.

This clone was observed a few times. The gene calls are TRBV27 and TRBJ2-1; a weak D match, TRBD2 (7 bases). This CDR3 region has 15 residues. Looked up from germline, CDR1 is MNHEY and CDR2 is SMNVEV (reference sequence). The germline V and J ends were trimmed by 3 bases and 5 bases, with 14 bases remaining between them. CDR3 sequence: CASSLGGGGNNEQFF. CDR3 in DNA: TGTGCCAGCAGTTTGGGGGGGGGCGGGAACAATGAGCAGTTCTTC.

The V call is TRBV27, the J call TRBJ1-1; TRBD1 matches at 9 bases. V trimming: 2 bases; J trimming: 5 bases; junction bases outside the gene matches: 3. CDR3 length equals 14 residues. Germline CDR1 and CDR2: MNHEY and SMNVEV (reference sequence). The CDR3 sequence is CASSLTGGLTEAFF. The CDR3 DNA sequence: TGTGCCAGCAGTTTAACAGGGGGCCTGACTGAAGCTTTCTTT.

This chain connects TRBV2 to TRBJ2-3, with TRBD1 as a possible D gene (6 bases). The CDR3 is 15 amino acids. V was trimmed by 7 bases and J by 5 bases, leaving 19 bases between them. In germline, CDR1 is SNHLY, CDR2 FYNNEI. The CDR3 is CASIIGTTMGDTQYF. CDR3 nucleotides: TGTGCCAGCATCATCGGGACAACCATGGGAGATACGCAGTATTTT. The entire variable domain, with the rest obtained from reference TRBV2 and TRBJ2-3, is as follows: EPEVTQTPSHQVTQMGQEVILRCVPISNHLYFYWYRQILGQKVEFLVSFYNNEISEKSEIFDDQFSVERPDGSNFTLKIRSTKLEDSAMYFCASIIGTTMGDTQYFGPGTRLTVL.

As regards this clone: Distinct nucleotide sequences in the sample also encode this CDR3. This CDR3 reads CASSLAGDSPLHF. DNA of the CDR3: TGCGCCAGCAGCTTGGCAGGGGATTCACCCCTCCACTTT. The chain joins TRBV5-1 to TRBJ1-6, with a tentative D call TRBD1 (6 bases). Trimming took off 0 bases at V and 8 bases at J, with 6 bases between the two ends. Germline values: CDR1 SGHRS, CDR2 YFSETQ. The CDR3 covers 13 residues.

The chain has TRBV3-1 (or the pseudogene TRBV3-2) and TRBJ2-3, with D possibly being TRBD2 (5 bases). CDR3 size: 14 residues. Trimming took off 1 base at V and 5 bases at J, with 10 bases between the two ends. Germline V CDR1 and CDR2: LGHDT, YNNKEL (reference sequence). The CDR3 region is CASSQASGGDTQYF. In nucleotides, the CDR3 is TGTGCCAGCAGCCAAGCAAGCGGAGGAGATACGCAGTATTTT.

The J gene is TRBJ2-3, the V gene TRBV6-6; D unclear. The CDR3 runs 15 residues. Trimming pared 4 bases from V and 1 base from J, leaving 12 bases between. Germline CDR1 reads MNHNY; CDR2 reads SVGAGI (reference sequence). CDR3: CASSSPWAGTDTQYF. In DNA, the CDR3 is TGTGCCAGCAGTTCCCCCTGGGCCGGCACAGATACGCAGTATTTT.

This chain connects TRBV7-8 to TRBJ1-1; D is possibly TRBD1 (6 bases). The germline V and J ends were trimmed by 5 bases and 5 bases, with 18 bases remaining between them. CDR1 SGHVS and CDR2 FQNEAQ come from the germline V gene. CDR3 size: 15 residues. Written as DNA, the CDR3 is TGTGCCAGCAGCAGCGGGTGGGCGGGGGCTACTGAAGCTTTCTTT. This encodes CASSSGWAGATEAFF.

The chain links TRBV19 to TRBJ1-5; D uncertain. Trimming took 6 bases from V and 1 from J, leaving 16 bases between them. The CDR3 runs to 16 residues. Looked up from germline, CDR1 is LNHDA and CDR2 is SQIVND (reference sequence). The CDR3: CASSPRDITSNQPQHF. The DNA of the CDR3 is TGTGCCAGTAGCCCTCGTGACATTACGAGCAATCAGCCCCAGCATTTT.

V is TRBV19 and J is TRBJ1-4; 8 positions match TRBD1. The trim removed 4 bases at V and 8 bases at J, leaving 9 bases unmatched. The CDR3 has 15 residues. Germline V gene data show CDR1 as LNHDA and CDR2 as SQIVND (reference sequence). The CDR3, as DNA: TGTGCCAGTAGTACCCCGGACAGGGTAGTCGAAAAACTGTTTTTT. This translates into CASSTPDRVVEKLFF.

Comment on this clone: Additional DNA sequences in this sample encode the identical CDR3. This chain connects TRBV6-6 to TRBJ2-5, with D maybe TRBD1 (6 bases). Germline lookup yields CDR1 MNHNY and CDR2 SVGAGI (reference sequence). Between the trimmed V and J ends, which lost 0 bases and 3 bases, there was a span of 8 bases. This CDR3 contains 14 residues. The chain's CDR3 is CASSYSNREETQYF. The CDR3 region has the DNA TGTGCCAGCAGTTACTCCAACAGGGAAGAGACCCAGTACTTC.

The gene calls are TRBV4-1 and TRBJ1-5, with 7 bases that match TRBD1. In germline, CDR1 is MGHRA, CDR2 YSYEKL. The CDR3 is 14 residues long. Unmatched junction bases numbered 2, after V lost 1 base and J lost 5 bases. The CDR3 nucleotides read TGCGCCAGCAGCCAAGTAACAGGGGATCAGCCCCAGCATTTT. Translating gives CASSQVTGDQPQHF.

The chain links TRBV19 to TRBJ1-1; D remains ambiguous. This CDR3 is built from 13 residues. From germline, CDR1 is LNHDA and CDR2 SQIVND (reference sequence). With 7 bases removed from V and 8 bases from J, the gap between germline ends came to 17 bases. CDR3 region: CASTLPSLREAFF. For the CDR3, the DNA is TGTGCCAGTACTCTACCCTCCCTTCGGGAAGCTTTCTTT.

The gene calls are TRBV11-3 and TRBJ2-1, with D possibly TRBD1 on 5 matching bases. In germline, CDR1 is SGHNT, CDR2 YENEEA. The V end lost 0 bases, the J end lost 2 bases, and 11 bases lay between the germline ends. This CDR3 contains 16 residues. CDR3 residues: CASSLEYQGPYNEQFF. The CDR3 DNA follows: TGTGCCAGCAGCTTAGAATACCAGGGCCCCTACAATGAGCAGTTCTTC.

Remarks on this clone: Other nucleotide sequences in the sample specify the same CDR3. The V call is TRBV24-1, the J call TRBJ2-1, with a weak D call TRBD2 (5 bases). V was pared by 1 base and J by 7 bases, with 7 bases between. The CDR3 covers 13 residues. Germline loops: CDR1 KGHDR, CDR2 SFDVKD. CDR3 protein: CATSDFAGNEQFF. DNA of the CDR3: TGTGCCACCAGTGATTTCGCGGGTAATGAGCAGTTCTTC.

The chain couples TRBV3-1 (or the pseudogene TRBV3-2) to TRBJ2-7; D perhaps matches TRBD1 (6 bases). This CDR3 is 11 amino acids long. The V end lost 3 bases, the J end lost 9 bases, and 9 bases lay between the germline ends. The germline V gene has CDR1 LGHDT and CDR2 YNNKEL (reference sequence). CDR3 residues: CASSQTGLQYF. CDR3 in DNA: TGTGCCAGCAGCCAGACAGGTCTGCAGTACTTC.

This clone was seen only once. The chain joins TRBV11-2 to TRBJ2-1, with TRBD1 matching over 8 bases. Looked up from germline, CDR1 is SGHAT and CDR2 is FQNNGV. This CDR3 contains 16 residues. The V gene end was trimmed by 5 bases and the J gene end by 1 base; junction bases not matched to a gene: 7. In nucleotides, the CDR3 is TGTGCCAGCAGCCTATCAGGACAGGGTTCCTACAATGAGCAGTTCTTC. This gives the protein CASSLSGQGSYNEQFF. Drawing the rest from reference TRBV11-2 and TRBJ2-1, the complete variable domain is EAGVAQSPRYKIIEKRQSVAFWCNPISGHATLYWYQQILGQGPKLLIQFQNNGVVDDSQLPKDRFSAERLKGVDSTLKIQPAKLEDSAVYLCASSLSGQGSYNEQFFGPGTRLTVL.